This TCR beta chain was identified during a study of cytomegalovirus exposure and HLA in healthy donors (TCRdb year 2017). In terms of the full investigation: An earlier analysis of 587 of the donors reported 250 to 300 Gb of sequence data and about 100 million unique TCR beta sequences from 150 million to 200 million T cells. Around 300 gigabases of sequencing data and around 87 million unique TCR sequences were included in an early release covering roughly 700 HLA-typed donors. The genetic ancestry cluster associated with self-reported Caucasian donors included about four fifths of the 398 genotyped donors. The aim of the study was to test whether cataloging public T cell receptors could identify signatures of past pathogen exposure. The T cell repertoires of around 670 subjects were profiled by immunosequencing and related to cytomegalovirus serostatus. In addition to the first cohort of 666 subjects, a separate validation cohort of over 90 different subjects was used. To predict cytomegalovirus infection status, the study brought together high-throughput TCR immunosequencing, statistical association of individual TCRs with disease status, and machine learning. A later analysis re-analyzed previously published TCR beta repertoires from 600 to 850 donors and added high-resolution HLA genotyping to study TCR occurrence patterns. Rather than drawing on any new phenotypic data, the later analysis identified candidate immune exposures from TCR beta sequences and the way those sequences occurred across donors. To decide whether each TCR beta V gene segment behaved as functional or pseudogenic, an earlier analysis of some 600 of the donors relied on high-throughput TCR beta sequencing. Donor age, sex, ethnicity and CMV serostatus were collected together with the repertoire data. Genome-wide SNP genotypes for about 65% of the roughly 670 donors were used in a later genetic analysis, which treated that subset as a discovery cohort. Every repertoire in the discovery cohort had been generated on one and the same sequencing platform. Class I and class II HLA loci were covered by the typing at four-digit resolution. The number of donors typed differed by locus, with about 629-630 for A, B, C, DRB1 and DQB1, roughly 520 for DQA1, approximately 570 for DPA1, and 472 for DPB1. A few DR-DQ haplotypes were treated as single units for association and clustering because of strong linkage in the cohort. Among around 400 genotyped donors of the cohort, an average of roughly 230,000 unique TCR beta nucleotide sequences was sequenced per donor, of which roughly 17% were non-productive. Findings and caveats that apply to the study as a whole: At a false discovery rate of 0.05, a later analysis linked roughly 17,000 TCR beta sequences to specific HLA alleles. An earlier analysis of 587 of the donors showed that most TCR beta V segments appeared in productive rearrangements either about 90% or about 30% of the time, which broadly matched IMGT annotations. In a later genetic analysis, a missense DCLRE1C variant was associated with V-gene and J-gene trimming of TCR beta chains, and the association was replicated in an independent cohort. When HLA alleles, especially DR and DQ, strongly co-occurred, attributing TCR associations to individual alleles was difficult. A further reported finding was that TCR beta sequences accurately predicted the HLA-A and HLA-B alleles for most subjects in the first cohort. The presence/absence analyses assumed that sequencing depth was roughly uniform across donors, and that assumption may not be true. According to a later analysis, TCR association rates differed among HLA loci, with DRB1 alleles showing the most associated TCRs and HLA-C alleles showing the fewest. Seventeen rarely observed V segments, including chromosome 9 orphons, were excluded from the earlier analysis of 550 to 700 of the donors because counts were too low. In the study, approximately 150 TCR beta chains were listed as associated with cytomegalovirus. In vitro tests confirmed that three of the cytomegalovirus-associated TCR beta chains recognize cytomegalovirus antigens. It was suggested by the authors that the approach could potentially be generalized to other disease states and immunological phenotypes. In a later analysis, HLA-associated TCR beta chains showed more clonal expansion and lower generation probabilities than non-associated chains that were equally common. The only immune exposure information available for the cohort was CMV serostatus. According to a later analysis, most CMV-associated TCR beta chains appeared to be HLA-restricted, and the HLA associations seemed to be driven largely by CMV exposure. Correlated functional status among segregating V segments might be attributable to linkage disequilibrium, but an unknown experimental factor could not be ruled out. The 87-base-pair reads could not distinguish some IMGT-functional V segments, including TRBV6-2 and TRBV6-3, so those segments were excluded. Because some donors lacked HLA typing at each locus, the association tests relied only on the typed subset. Across donors, most TCR sequences were observed very rarely, whereas some public TCRs were present in many individuals. A group of highly shared sequence variants was considered likely to be a technical artifact of the sequencing pipeline. The classifier was reported to diagnose cytomegalovirus status with high specificity and sensitivity in both the original cohort and the validation cohort. Compared with the roughly 670-donor mean, donors in an Asian-associated ancestry cluster had fewer N-insertions in productive TCRs, according to a later genetic analysis. The cohort was sequenced for TCR beta chains only, and without alpha or paired-chain data the features that could be detected were limited. Several of the top co-occurrence clusters appeared to be linked to parvovirus B19, influenza, CMV and Epstein-Barr virus, according to a later analysis.

A note on this clone: Its antigen remains unidentified. No much larger clone exists at a distance of one base, and base qualities are not known.

Trimming at the junction amounts to 7 bases on V and 1 base on J, and the germline ends lie 17 bases apart. Sequences MNHNY (CDR1) and SVGAGI (CDR2) are obtained from the germline V gene (reference sequence). The CDR3 runs 16 residues from the cysteine to the phenylalanine. The CDR3 DNA has 48 bases and is translated from base 1. Receptors were amplified or captured by the immunoSEQ multiplex PCR assay. For the multiplex PCR, a mixture combining 60 forward primers for TCR Vbeta segments and 13 reverse primers for TCR Jbeta segments was used. The CDR3 region of rearranged TCR beta genes was amplified from genomic DNA with a multiplex PCR assay. The Illumina HiSeq System was used to sequence the amplified TCR beta libraries as 87-base-pair reads. For the original study's pipeline: Across the 640 or so repertoires, a later analysis counted tens of millions of unique TCR beta chains, 9.5 million to 12 million of which were shared by at least two donors. Raw reads were error-corrected and collapsed into unique sequences with a nearest-neighbor algorithm that merged closely related sequences to remove PCR and sequencing errors. V, D and J gene segments were assigned by aligning CDR3 sequences to IMGT reference sequences. For a sequence to be retained, at least a six-nucleotide match to both a V gene segment and a J gene segment was required. A rearrangement was called productive if the CDR3 had no stop codons and remained in frame with V and J, and every other rearrangement was called non-productive. Following IMGT convention, CDR3 was defined as the stretch from the second conserved V-encoded cysteine up to the conserved J-encoded phenylalanine. The earlier analysis of some 600 of the donors excluded sequences that lacked an unambiguous match to a single V gene segment. In an earlier analysis of approximately 550 of the donors, V segments were called functional above 56.7% productive rearrangements and were called segregating when the between-donor standard deviation exceeded 5%. To diagnose cytomegalovirus status from the catalog of TCR beta chain sequences, a statistical classification framework was built. In a later analysis, TCR nucleotide sequences were compared against IMGT/GENE-DB human TR gene sequences so that V and J genes could be assigned. In a later analysis, CDR3 sequences and most-parsimonious VDJ recombination scenarios were assigned using the TCRdist pipeline. In a later analysis, each TCR beta chain was defined by its CDR3 amino acid sequence together with its V-gene family, and reads lacking a unique V-gene family were excluded. A later analysis removed 600 or so highly shared, low-generation-probability nucleotide sequences to deal with suspected cross-contamination and a sequencing artifact. In a later analysis, a clonal expansion index was calculated for each public chain from normalized within-repertoire ranks of inferred template counts. In a later analysis, generation probabilities were computed with a VDJ recombination model fitted to out-of-frame rearrangements, and the resulting probabilities were checked against IGoR. In a later analysis, hypergeometric tests were used to score TCR-TCR, TCR-HLA and TCR-CMV co-occurrence, with a repertoire-size bias correction applied to TCR pairs. In a later analysis, false discovery rates were estimated by permuting HLA or CMV assignments 20 times. In a later analysis, co-occurring TCRs were grouped using DBSCAN, with TCRdist sequence similarity added in when clustering inside HLA-allele-positive subsets. Co-occurrence clustering excluded repertoires with fewer than 30,000 or more than 120,000 public chains, plus five with anomalous nucleotide sharing. What TCRdb holds here is the immuneACCESS table cut down to in-frame rearrangements. Part of the clones is not present; checked against another copy, under half of the missing clones reflect an unresolved V gene, and the others are unexplained. That table is the source of V, J and clone size, and D and trimming were worked out from the DNA. The sample has roughly 100,000 clones on record, approximately 11% of them singletons. About a sixth of the sample lies in the top ten.

The cohort was made up of approximately 670 healthy bone marrow donors. At the time of sampling, every cohort member was nominally healthy, though immune exposures that went unrecorded were likely present. The donor was CMV seropositive and was included in the group of 250 to 300 seropositive cohort members. A peripheral blood sample was provided by each donor, and peripheral blood mononuclear cells were used for TCR beta sequencing. Genomic DNA was extracted from the blood cell samples with the Qiagen DNeasy Blood Extraction Kit. Recombination linked TRBV6-6 to TRBJ1-5; TRBD1 is possibly the D segment (5 matching bases). The sample consisted of PBMCs. The clonotype originates from a man aged 40-55 years in good health and CMV-seropositive. The CDR3 region reads CASNYSPGRSNQPQHF. The nucleotide sequence reads as follows: TGTGCCAGCAACTACTCACCAGGGAGGAGCAATCAGCCCCAGCATTTT.